This T cell receptor beta chain is from a study of cytomegalovirus exposure and HLA in healthy donors. Broader study findings: It was confirmed in vitro that a few of the CMV-associated chains were specific for CMV antigens. Rarity marked most TCR sequences, yet some public TCRs occurred in many donors. Most CMV-associated TCR beta chains appeared HLA-restricted in a later analysis.

Worth noting for this clone: Its antigen is unknown.

The germline CDR1 and CDR2 sequences are SGDLS and YYNGEE. The ends were cut back, 4 bases at V and 2 bases at J, with 15 bases in the middle. The CDR3 length is 15 residues. Both 60 Vbeta primers and 13 Jbeta primers went into the PCR. Here immunoSEQ multiplex PCR was the method, and the copy in TCRdb shows in-frame clones only, minus some. This table has more than 95,000 clones, 75% appearing once. This clonotype was sampled from a man aged 35 to 55 in good health and CMV-seronegative. The chain employs TRBV9 and TRBJ2-5; no clear D gene. Sample: PBMCs. The CDR3 loop is CASSRNVRGQETQYF. DNA of the CDR3: TGTGCCAGCAGCCGCAACGTTCGCGGACAAGAGACCCAGTACTTC.